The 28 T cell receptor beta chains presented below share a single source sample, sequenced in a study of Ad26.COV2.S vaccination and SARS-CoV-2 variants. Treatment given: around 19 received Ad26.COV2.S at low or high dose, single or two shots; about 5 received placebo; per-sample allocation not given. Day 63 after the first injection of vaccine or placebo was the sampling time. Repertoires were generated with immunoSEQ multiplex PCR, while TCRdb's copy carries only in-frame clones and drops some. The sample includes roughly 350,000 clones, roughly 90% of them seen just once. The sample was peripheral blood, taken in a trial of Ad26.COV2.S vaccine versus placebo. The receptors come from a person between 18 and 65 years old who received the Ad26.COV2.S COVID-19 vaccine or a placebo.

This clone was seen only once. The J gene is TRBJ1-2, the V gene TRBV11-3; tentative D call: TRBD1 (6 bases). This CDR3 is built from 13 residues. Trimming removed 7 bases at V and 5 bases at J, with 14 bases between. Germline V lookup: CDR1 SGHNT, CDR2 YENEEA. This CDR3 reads CASTYDRMYGYTF. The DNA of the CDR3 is TGTGCCAGCACCTACGACAGGATGTATGGCTACACCTTC.

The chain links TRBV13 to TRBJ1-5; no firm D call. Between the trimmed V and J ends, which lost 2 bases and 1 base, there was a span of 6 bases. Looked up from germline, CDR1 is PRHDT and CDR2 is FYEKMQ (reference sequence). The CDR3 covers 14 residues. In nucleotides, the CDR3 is TGTGCCAGCAGCTTAAGCCAGAGCAATCAGCCCCAGCATTTT. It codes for CASSLSQSNQPQHF.

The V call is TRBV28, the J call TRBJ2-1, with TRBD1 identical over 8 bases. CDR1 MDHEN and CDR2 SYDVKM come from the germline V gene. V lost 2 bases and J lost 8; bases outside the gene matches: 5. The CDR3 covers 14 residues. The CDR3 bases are TGTGCCAGCAGTTTACAGGGGGCAAGGGATGAGCAGTTCTTC. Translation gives CASSLQGARDEQFF.

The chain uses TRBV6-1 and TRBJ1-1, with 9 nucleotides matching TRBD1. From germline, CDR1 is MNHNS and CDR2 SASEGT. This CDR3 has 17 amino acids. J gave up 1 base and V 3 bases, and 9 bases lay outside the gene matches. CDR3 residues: CASSDTGTGIANTEAFF. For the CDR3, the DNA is TGTGCCAGCAGTGATACCGGGACAGGGATAGCGAACACTGAAGCTTTCTTT.

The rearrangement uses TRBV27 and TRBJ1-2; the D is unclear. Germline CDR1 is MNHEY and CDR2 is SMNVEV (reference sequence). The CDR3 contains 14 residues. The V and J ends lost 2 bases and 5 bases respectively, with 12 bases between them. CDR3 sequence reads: CASSLKLGTYGYTF. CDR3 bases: TGTGCCAGCAGTTTAAAGCTGGGAACATATGGCTACACCTTC.

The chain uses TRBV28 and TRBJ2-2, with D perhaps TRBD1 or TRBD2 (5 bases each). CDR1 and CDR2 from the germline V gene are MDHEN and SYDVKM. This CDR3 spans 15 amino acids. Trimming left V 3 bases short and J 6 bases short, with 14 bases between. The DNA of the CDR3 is TGTGCCAGCAGTTTTTGGGACGGAGGACCCGGGGAGCTGTTTTTT. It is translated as CASSFWDGGPGELFF.

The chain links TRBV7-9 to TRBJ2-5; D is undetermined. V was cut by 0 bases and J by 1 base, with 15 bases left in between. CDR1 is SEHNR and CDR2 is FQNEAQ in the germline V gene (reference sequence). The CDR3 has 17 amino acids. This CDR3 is CASSLALGGSTQETQYF. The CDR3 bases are TGTGCCAGCAGCTTAGCTCTGGGCGGCTCTACCCAAGAGACCCAGTACTTC.

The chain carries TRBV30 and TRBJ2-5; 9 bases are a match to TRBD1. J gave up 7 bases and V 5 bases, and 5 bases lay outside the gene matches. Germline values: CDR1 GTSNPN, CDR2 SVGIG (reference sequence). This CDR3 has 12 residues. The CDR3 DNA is TGTGCCTGGGGACGACAGGGGGGGACCCAGTACTTC. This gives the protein CAWGRQGGTQYF.

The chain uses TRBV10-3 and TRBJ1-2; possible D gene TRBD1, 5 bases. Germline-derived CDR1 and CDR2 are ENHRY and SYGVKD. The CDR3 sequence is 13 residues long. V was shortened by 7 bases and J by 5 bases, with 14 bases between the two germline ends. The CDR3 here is CAITPSGGYGYTF. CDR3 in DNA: TGTGCCATCACCCCTTCGGGGGGTTATGGCTACACCTTC.

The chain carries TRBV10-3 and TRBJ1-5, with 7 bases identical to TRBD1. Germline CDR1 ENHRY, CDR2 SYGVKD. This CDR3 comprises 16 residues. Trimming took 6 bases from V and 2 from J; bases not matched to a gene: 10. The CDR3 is CAIRDSGGGGNQPQHF. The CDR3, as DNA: TGTGCCATCAGGGACTCAGGGGGAGGAGGCAATCAGCCCCAGCATTTT.

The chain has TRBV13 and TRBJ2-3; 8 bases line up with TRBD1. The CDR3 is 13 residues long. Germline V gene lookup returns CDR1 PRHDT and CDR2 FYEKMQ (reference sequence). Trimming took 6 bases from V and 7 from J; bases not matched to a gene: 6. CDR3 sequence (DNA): TGTGCCAGCAGGTGGACAGGGAAGAATACGCAGTATTTT. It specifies CASRWTGKNTQYF.

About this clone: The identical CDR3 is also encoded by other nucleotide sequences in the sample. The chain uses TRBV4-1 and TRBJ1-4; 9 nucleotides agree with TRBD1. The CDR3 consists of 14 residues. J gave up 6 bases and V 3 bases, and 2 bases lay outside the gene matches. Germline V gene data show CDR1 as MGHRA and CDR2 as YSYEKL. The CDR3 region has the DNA TGCGCCAGCAGCCAGGGACAGGGAGATGAAAAACTGTTTTTT. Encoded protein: CASSQGQGDEKLFF.

CDR3 in DNA: TGTGCCAGTAGTATACTCACAGGGGGGACGGGCTACACCTTC. It is translated as CASSILTGGTGYTF. The chain couples TRBV19 to TRBJ1-2, with 8 bases identical to TRBD1. The germline V gene has CDR1 LNHDA and CDR2 SQIVND (reference sequence). Trimming took 2 bases from V and 8 from J; bases not matched to a gene: 7. The CDR3 consists of 14 residues.

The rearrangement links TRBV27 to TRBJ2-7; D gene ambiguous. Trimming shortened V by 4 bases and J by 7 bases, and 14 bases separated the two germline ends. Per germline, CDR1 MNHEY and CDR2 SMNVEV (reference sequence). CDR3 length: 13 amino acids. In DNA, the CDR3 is TGTGCCAGCAGTTCCTTAGTGAGTCGGGAGCAGTACTTC. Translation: CASSSLVSREQYF.

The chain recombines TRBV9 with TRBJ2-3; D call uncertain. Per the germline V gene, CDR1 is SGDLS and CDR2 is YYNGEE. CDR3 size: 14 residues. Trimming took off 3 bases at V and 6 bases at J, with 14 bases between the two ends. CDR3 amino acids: CASSALLSTDTQYF. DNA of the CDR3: TGTGCCAGCAGCGCGTTACTAAGTACGGATACGCAGTATTTT.

The CDR3 DNA reads TGCAGTCCAGGGGTAAGCACTGAAGCTTTCTTT. Translated, it gives CSPGVSTEAFF. This chain joins TRBV20-1 and TRBJ1-1; possible D gene TRBD1, 6 bases. The V end lost 8 bases, the J end lost 4 bases, and 11 bases lay between the germline ends. Germline V gene lookup returns CDR1 DFQATT and CDR2 SNEGSKA (reference sequence). CDR3 size: 11 residues.

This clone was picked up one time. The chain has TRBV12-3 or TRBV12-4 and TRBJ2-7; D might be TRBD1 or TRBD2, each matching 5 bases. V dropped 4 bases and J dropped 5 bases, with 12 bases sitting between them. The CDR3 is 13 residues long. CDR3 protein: CASSYIPGHEQYF. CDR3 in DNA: TGTGCCAGCAGTTATATCCCGGGGCACGAGCAGTACTTC.

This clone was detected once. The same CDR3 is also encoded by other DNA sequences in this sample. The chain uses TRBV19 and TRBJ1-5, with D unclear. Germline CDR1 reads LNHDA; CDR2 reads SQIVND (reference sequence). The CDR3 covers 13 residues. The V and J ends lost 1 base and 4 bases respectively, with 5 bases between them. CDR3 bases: TGTGCCAGTAGTATAGGAGGGAATCAGCCCCAGCATTTT. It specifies CASSIGGNQPQHF.

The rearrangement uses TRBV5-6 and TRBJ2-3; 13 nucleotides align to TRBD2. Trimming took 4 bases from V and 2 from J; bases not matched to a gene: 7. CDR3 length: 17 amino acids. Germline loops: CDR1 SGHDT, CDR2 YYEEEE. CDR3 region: CASSGGLAGELTDTQYF. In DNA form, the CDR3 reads TGTGCCAGCAGCGGAGGACTAGCGGGAGAACTCACAGATACGCAGTATTTT. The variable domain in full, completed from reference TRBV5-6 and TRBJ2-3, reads DAGVTQSPTHLIKTRGQQVTLRCSPKSGHDTVSWYQQALGQGPQFIFQYYEEEERQRGNFPDRFSGHQFPNYSSELNVNALLLGDSALYLCASSGGLAGELTDTQYFGPGTRLTVL.

CDR3 in amino acids: CASSQGLDPQHF. The CDR3 DNA reads as TGTGCCAGCAGCCAAGGGTTGGATCCCCAGCATTTT. The genes are TRBV3-1 (or the pseudogene TRBV3-2) and TRBJ1-5; D not certain. Germline V gives CDR1 LGHDT, CDR2 YNNKEL (reference sequence). The CDR3 is 12 residues long. V lost 1 base and J 10 bases, leaving 8 bases between the germline ends.

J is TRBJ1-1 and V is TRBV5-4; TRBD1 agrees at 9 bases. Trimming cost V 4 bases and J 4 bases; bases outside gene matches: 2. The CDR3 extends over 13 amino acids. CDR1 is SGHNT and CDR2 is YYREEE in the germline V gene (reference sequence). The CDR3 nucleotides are TGTGCCAGCAGCCGGGACAGGGTCACTGAAGCTTTCTTT. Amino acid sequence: CASSRDRVTEAFF.

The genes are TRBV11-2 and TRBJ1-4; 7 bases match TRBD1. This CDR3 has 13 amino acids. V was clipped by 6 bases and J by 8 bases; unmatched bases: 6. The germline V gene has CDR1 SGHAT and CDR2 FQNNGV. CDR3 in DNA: TGTGCCAGCAGGGGGACAGTATTGGAAAAACTGTTTTTT. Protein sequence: CASRGTVLEKLFF.

CDR3 bases: TGTGCCAGCAAGAAGGTGGGCTCATCAGAGACCCAGTACTTC. It codes for CASKKVGSSETQYF. The V and J genes are TRBV11-1 and TRBJ2-5; D not certain. Germline CDR1 and CDR2: SGHAT and FQDESV (reference sequence). The germline V and J ends were trimmed by 7 bases and 4 bases, with 16 bases remaining between them. The CDR3 totals 14 residues. Combining the CDR3 with reference TRBV11-1 and TRBJ2-5 gives the whole variable domain EAEVAQSPRYKITEKSQAVAFWCDPISGHATLYWYRQILGQGPELLVQFQDESVVDDSQLPKDRFSAERLKGVDSTLKIQPAELGDSAMYLCASKKVGSSETQYFGPGTRLLVL.

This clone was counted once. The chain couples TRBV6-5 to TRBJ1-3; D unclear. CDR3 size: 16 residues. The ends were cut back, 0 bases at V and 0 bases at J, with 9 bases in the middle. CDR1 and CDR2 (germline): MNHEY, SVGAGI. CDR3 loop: CASSYSAASSGNTIYF. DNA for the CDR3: TGTGCCAGCAGTTACTCGGCGGCCTCCTCTGGAAACACCATATATTTT.

DNA for the CDR3: TGTGCCAGCAGTGAACCGCGACAGCCTGAAAAACTGTTTTTT. Its translation: CASSEPRQPEKLFF. This chain links TRBV2 with TRBJ1-4; TRBD1 might be the D (5 bases). The germline V gene has CDR1 SNHLY and CDR2 FYNNEI. V was pared by 2 bases and J by 7 bases, with 11 bases between. CDR3 size: 14 residues.

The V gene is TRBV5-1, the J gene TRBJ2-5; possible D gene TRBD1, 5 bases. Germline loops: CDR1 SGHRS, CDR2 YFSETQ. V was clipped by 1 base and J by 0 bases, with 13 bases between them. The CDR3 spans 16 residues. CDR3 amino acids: CASSLSGRVYQETQYF. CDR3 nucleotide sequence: TGCGCCAGCAGCTTGTCGGGCAGGGTGTACCAAGAGACCCAGTACTTC.

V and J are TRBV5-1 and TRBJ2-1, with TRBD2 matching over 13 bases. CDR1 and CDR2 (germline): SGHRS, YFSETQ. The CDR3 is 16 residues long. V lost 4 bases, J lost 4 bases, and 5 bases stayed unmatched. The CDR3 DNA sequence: TGCGCCAGCAGCGCCCCGGGACTAGCGGGATACAATGAGCAGTTCTTC. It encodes CASSAPGLAGYNEQFF.

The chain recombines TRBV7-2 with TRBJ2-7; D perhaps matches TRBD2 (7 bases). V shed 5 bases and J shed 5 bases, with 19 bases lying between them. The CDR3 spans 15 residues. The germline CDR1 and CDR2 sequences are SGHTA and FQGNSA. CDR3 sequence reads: CASSRDGGALNEQYF. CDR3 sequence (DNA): TGTGCCAGCAGCCGCGATGGGGGGGCGCTGAACGAGCAGTACTTC.